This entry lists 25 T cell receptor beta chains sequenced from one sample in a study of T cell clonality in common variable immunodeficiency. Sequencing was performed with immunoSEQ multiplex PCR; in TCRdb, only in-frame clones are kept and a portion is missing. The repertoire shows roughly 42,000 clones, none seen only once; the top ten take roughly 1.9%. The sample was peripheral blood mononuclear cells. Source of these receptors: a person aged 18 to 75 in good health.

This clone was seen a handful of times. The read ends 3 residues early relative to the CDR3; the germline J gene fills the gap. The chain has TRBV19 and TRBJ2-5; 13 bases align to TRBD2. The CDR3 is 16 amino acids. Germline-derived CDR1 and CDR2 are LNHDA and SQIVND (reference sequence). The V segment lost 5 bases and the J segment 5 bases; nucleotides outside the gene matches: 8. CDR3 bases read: TGTGCCAGTAGTCAAACTAGCGGGAGGGGGGTGGAGACC. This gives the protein CASSQTSGRGVET. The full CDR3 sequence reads CASSQTSGRGVETQYF.

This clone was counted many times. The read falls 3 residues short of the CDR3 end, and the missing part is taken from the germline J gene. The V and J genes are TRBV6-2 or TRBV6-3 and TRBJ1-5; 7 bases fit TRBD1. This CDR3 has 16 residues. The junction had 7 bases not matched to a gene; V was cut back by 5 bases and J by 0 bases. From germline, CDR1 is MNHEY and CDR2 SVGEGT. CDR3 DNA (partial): TGTGCCAGCAGTATTAGGGGGCCCTATAGCAATCAGCCC. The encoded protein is CASSIRGPYSNQP. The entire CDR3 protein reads CASSIRGPYSNQPQHF.

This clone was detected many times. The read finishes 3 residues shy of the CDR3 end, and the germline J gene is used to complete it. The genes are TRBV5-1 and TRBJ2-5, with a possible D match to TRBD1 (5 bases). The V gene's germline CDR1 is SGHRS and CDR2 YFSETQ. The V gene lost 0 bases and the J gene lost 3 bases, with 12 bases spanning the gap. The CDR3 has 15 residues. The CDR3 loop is CASSLGGSSEETQYF. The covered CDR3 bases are TGCGCCAGCAGCTTGGGGGGCTCCTCCGAAGAGACC.

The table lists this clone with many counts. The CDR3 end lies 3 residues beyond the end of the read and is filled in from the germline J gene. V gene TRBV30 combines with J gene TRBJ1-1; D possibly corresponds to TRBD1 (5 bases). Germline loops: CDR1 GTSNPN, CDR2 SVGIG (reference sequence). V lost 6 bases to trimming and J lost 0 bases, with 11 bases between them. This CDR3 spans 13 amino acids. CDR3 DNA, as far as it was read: TGTGCCTGCCACCGGGGGTTGAACACTGAA. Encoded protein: CACHRGLNTE. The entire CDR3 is CACHRGLNTEAFF.

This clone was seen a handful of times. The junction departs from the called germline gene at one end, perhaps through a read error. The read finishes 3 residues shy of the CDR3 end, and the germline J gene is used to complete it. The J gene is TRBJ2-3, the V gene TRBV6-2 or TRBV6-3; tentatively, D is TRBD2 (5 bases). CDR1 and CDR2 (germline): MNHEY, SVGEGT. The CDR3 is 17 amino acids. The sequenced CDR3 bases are TGTGCCTGCAGTTACTCCCCTCCCCCGGGGTTTGAAAGGACG. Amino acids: CACSYSPPPGFERT. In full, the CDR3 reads CACSYSPPPGFERTQYF.

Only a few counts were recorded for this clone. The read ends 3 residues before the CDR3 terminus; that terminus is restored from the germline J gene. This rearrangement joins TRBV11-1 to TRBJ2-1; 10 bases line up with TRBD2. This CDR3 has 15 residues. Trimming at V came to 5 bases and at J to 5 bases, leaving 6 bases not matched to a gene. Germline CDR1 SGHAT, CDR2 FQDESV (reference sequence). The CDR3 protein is CASSLGLALDNEQFF. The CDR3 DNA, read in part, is TGTGCCAGCAGCCTGGGACTAGCGTTAGACAATGAG. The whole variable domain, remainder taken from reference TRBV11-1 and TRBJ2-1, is EAEVAQSPRYKITEKSQAVAFWCDPISGHATLYWYRQILGQGPELLVQFQDESVVDDSQLPKDRFSAERLKGVDSTLKIQPAELGDSAMYLCASSLGLALDNEQFFGPGTRLTVL.

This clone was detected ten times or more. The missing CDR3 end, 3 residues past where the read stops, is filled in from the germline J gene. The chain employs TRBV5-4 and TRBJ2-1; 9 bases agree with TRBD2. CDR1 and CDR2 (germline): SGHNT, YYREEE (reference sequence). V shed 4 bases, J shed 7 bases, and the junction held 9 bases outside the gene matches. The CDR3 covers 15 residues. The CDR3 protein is CASSGGLASRNEQFF. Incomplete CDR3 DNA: TGTGCCAGCAGCGGAGGACTAGCGTCGCGGAATGAG.

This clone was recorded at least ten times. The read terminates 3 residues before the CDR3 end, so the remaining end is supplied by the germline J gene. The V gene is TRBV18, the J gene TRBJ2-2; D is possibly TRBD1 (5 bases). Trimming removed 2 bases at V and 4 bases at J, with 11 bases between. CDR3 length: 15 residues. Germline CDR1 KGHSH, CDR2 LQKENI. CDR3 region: CASSPWGVGTGELFF. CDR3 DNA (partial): TGTGCCAGCTCACCATGGGGCGTGGGCACCGGGGAG.

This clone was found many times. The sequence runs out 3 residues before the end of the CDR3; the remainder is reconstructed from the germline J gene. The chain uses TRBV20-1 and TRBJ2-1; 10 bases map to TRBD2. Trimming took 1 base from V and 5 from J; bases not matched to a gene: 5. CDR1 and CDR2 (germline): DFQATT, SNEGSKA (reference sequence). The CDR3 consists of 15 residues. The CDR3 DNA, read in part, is TGCAGTGCTAGAGGGACTAGCGGCCGACACAATGAG. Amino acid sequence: CSARGTSGRHNE. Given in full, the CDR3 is CSARGTSGRHNEQFF.

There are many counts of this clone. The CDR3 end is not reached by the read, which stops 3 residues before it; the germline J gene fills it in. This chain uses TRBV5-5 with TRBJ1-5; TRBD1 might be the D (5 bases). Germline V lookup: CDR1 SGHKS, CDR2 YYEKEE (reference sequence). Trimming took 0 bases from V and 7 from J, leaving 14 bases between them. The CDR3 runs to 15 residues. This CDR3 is CASSLGLQGGQPQHF. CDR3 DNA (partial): TGTGCCAGCAGCTTGGGCCTCCAGGGAGGGCAGCCC.

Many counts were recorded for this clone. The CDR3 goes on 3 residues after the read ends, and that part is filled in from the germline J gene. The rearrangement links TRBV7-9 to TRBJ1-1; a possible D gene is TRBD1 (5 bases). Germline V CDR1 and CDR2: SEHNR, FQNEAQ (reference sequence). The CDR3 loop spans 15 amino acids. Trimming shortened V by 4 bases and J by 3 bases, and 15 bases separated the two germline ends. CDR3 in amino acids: CASSSWWGEDTEAFF. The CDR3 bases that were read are TGTGCCAGCAGCTCCTGGTGGGGCGAGGACACTGAA.

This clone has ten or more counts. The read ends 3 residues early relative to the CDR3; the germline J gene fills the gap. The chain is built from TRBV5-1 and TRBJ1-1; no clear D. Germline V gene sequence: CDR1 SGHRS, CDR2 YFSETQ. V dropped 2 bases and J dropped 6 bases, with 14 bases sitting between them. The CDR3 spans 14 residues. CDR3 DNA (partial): TGCGCCAGCAGCTTCAATCCCGGTCGGGCTGAA. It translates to CASSFNPGRAE. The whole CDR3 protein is CASSFNPGRAEAFF.

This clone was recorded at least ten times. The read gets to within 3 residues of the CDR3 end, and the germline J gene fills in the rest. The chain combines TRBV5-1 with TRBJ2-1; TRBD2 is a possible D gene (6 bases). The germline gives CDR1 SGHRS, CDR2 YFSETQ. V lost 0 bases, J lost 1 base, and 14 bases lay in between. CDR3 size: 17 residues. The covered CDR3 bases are TGCGCCAGCAGCTTGGAAGGTCCAGCGGGTTCCTACAATGAG. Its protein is CASSLEGPAGSYNE. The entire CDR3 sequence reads CASSLEGPAGSYNEQFF.

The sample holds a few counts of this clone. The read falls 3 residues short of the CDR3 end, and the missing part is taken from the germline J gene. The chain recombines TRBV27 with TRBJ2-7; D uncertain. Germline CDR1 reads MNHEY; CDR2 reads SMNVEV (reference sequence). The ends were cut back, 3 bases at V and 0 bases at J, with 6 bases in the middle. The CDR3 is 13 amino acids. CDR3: CASSFGISYEQYF. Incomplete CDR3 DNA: TGTGCCAGCAGTTTCGGTATCTCCTACGAG.

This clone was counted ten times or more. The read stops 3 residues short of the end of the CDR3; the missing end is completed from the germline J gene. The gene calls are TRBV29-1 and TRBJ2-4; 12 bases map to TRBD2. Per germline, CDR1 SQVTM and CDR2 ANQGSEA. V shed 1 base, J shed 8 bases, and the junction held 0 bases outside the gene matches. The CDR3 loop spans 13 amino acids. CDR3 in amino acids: CSVEGLAGDIQYF. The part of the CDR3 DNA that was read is TGCAGCGTTGAAGGACTAGCGGGGGACATT.

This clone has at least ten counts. CDR3 residues: CASSIDYGGGGELFF. The CDR3 bases that were read are TGTGCCAGTAGTATAGATTACGGCGGAGGCGGGGAG. This chain links TRBV19 with TRBJ2-2; a weak D match, TRBD2 (5 bases). The read terminates 3 residues ahead of where the CDR3 ends, so the germline J gene completes it. V lost 0 bases to trimming and J lost 7 bases, with 12 bases between them. Germline values: CDR1 LNHDA, CDR2 SQIVND (reference sequence). The CDR3 length is 15 residues.

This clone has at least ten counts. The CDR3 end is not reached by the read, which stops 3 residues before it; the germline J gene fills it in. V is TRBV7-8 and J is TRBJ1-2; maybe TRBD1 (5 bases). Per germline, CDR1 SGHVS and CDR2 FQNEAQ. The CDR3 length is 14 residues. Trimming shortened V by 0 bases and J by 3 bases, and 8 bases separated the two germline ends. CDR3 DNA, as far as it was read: TGTGCCAGCAGCTTAGCGCCCAGGGACTATGGC. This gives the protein CASSLAPRDYG. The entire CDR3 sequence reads CASSLAPRDYGYTF.

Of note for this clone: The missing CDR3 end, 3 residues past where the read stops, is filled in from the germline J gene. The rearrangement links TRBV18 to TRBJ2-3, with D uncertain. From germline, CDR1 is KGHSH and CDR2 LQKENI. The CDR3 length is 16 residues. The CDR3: CASSLPGLVSPETQYF. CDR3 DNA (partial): TGTGCCAGCTCACTACCTGGTTTAGTCTCCCCTGAGACG.

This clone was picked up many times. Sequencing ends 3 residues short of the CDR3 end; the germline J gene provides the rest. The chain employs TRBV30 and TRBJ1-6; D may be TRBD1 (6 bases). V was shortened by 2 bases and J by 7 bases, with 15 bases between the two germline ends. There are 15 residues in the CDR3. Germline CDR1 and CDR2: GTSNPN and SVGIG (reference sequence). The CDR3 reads CAWSSEGGQNSPLHF. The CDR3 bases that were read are TGTGCCTGGAGTTCGGAGGGGGGGCAGAATTCACCC.

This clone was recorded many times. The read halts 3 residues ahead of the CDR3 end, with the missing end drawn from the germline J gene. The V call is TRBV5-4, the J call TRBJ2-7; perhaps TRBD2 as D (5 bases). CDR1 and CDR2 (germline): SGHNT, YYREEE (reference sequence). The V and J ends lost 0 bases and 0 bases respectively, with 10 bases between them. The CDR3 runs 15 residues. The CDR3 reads CASSLASAGSYEQYF. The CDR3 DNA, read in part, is TGTGCCAGCAGCTTGGCCTCGGCGGGCTCCTACGAG.

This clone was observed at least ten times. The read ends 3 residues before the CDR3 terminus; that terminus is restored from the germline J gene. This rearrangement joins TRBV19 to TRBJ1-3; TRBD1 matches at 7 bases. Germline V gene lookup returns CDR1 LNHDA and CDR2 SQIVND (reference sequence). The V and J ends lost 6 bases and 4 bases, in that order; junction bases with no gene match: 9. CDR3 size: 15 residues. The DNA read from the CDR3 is TGTGCCAGTAGCGATGACAGGGCACGGGGAAACACC. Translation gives CASSDDRARGNT. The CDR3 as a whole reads CASSDDRARGNTIYF.

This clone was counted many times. The sequenced CDR3 bases are TGTGCCAGTAGTATTACAGCAAACACCGGGGAG. This encodes CASSITANTGE. The entire CDR3 reads CASSITANTGELFF. The chain links TRBV19 to TRBJ2-2; D remains ambiguous. The read terminates 3 residues ahead of where the CDR3 ends, so the germline J gene completes it. Germline V gene sequence: CDR1 LNHDA, CDR2 SQIVND (reference sequence). V was shortened by 3 bases and J by 2 bases, with 7 bases between the two germline ends. This CDR3 is built from 14 residues.

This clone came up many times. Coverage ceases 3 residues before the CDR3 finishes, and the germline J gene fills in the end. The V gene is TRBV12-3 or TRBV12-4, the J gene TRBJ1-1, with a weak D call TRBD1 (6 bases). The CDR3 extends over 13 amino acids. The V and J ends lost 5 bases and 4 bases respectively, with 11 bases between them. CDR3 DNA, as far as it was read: TGTGCCAGCAGTCGAGGGGGAGGCACTGAA. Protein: CASSRGGGTE. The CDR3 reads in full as CASSRGGGTEAFF.

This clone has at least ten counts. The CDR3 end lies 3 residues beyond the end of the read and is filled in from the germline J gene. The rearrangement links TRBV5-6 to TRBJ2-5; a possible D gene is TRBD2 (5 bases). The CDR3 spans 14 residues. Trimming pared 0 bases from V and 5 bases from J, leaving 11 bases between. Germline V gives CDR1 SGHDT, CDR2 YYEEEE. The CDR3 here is CASSLGAGLETQYF. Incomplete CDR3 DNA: TGTGCCAGCAGCTTGGGGGCGGGTTTGGAGACC. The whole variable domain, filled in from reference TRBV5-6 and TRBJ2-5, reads DAGVTQSPTHLIKTRGQQVTLRCSPKSGHDTVSWYQQALGQGPQFIFQYYEEEERQRGNFPDRFSGHQFPNYSSELNVNALLLGDSALYLCASSLGAGLETQYFGPGTRLLVL.

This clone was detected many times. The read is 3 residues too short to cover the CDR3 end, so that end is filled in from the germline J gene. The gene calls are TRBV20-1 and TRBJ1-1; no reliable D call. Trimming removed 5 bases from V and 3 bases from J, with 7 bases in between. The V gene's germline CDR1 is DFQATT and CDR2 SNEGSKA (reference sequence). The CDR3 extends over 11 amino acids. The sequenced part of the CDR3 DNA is TGCAGTGCTGCCGAGGACACTGAA. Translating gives CSAAEDTE. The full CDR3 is CSAAEDTEAFF.